This T cell receptor beta chain was profiled in a study of control samples from healthy donors and cancer patients. This CDR3 is built from 13 residues. With 11 bases clipped from V and 4 bases from J, the junction kept 8 bases outside the gene matches. Germline V gives CDR1 MNHEY, CDR2 SVGAGI. The repertoire was sequenced with immunoSEQ multiplex PCR; TCRdb's copy has only in-frame clones and lacks some. The table includes fewer than 500,000 clones, 75% to 95% detected once. In this sample, this clone turned up once. The sample consisted of PBMCs. The clonotype comes from a man in his forties with head and neck cancer. The chain couples TRBV6-5 to TRBJ1-5; 7 bases match TRBD1. CDR3 protein: CAGGQARNQPQHF. The DNA for the CDR3 is TGTGCCGGCGGACAGGCAAGGAATCAGCCCCAGCATTTT.